This TCR beta chain is from a study of technical replicates of blood from a few donors. Repertoires were generated with immunoSEQ multiplex PCR, while TCRdb's copy carries only in-frame clones and drops some. The sample has about 56,000 clones; about 96% are singletons. The CDR3 has 13 amino acids. CDR1 LGHNA and CDR2 YSLEER come from the germline V gene. The V end was cut by 1 base, the J end by 9 bases, with 7 bases between. Sequencing was performed on PBMCs. This clonotype originated in a human donor in good health. Some clones in this sample may be carry-over from other donors' samples. This chain links TRBV4-3 with TRBJ1-6; D is undetermined. The CDR3 DNA reads TGCGCCAGCAGCCAAGGTGGCCGTTCACCCCTCCACTTT. As protein: CASSQGGRSPLHF.